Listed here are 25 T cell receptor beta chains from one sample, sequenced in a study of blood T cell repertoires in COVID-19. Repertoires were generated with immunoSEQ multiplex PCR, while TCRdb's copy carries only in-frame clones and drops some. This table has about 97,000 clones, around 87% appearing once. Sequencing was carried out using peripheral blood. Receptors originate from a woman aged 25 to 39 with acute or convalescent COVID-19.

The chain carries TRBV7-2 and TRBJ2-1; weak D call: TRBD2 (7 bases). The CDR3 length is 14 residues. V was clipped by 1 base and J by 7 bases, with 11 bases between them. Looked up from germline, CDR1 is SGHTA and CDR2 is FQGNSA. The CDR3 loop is CASSLVGGANEQFF. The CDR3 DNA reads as TGTGCCAGCAGCTTAGTAGGGGGGGCAAATGAGCAGTTCTTC.

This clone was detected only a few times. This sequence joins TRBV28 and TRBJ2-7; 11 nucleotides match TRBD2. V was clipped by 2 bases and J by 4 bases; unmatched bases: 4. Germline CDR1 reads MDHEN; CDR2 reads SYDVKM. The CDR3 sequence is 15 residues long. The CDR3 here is CASSLGSGGEYEQYF. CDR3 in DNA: TGTGCCAGCAGTTTAGGTAGCGGGGGGGAATACGAGCAGTACTTC.

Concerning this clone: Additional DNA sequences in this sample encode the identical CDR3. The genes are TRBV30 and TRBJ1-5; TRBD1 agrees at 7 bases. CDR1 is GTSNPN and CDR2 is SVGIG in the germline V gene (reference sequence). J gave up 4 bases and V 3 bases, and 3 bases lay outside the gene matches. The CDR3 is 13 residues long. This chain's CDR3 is CAWRAGGNQPQHF. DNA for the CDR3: TGTGCCTGGAGGGCAGGGGGTAATCAGCCCCAGCATTTT.

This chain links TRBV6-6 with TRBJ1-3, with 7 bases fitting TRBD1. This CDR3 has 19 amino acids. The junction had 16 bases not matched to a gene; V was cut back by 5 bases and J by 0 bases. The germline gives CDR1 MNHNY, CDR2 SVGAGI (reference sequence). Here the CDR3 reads CASSPRGRGAYSSGNTIYF. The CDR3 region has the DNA TGTGCCAGCAGTCCGAGGGGGCGCGGTGCGTACTCCTCTGGAAACACCATATATTTT.

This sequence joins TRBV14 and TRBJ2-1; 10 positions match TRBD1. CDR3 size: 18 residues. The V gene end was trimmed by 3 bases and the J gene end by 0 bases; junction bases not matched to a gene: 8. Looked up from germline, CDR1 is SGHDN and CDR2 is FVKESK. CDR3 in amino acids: CASSHQTGGPFSYNEQFF. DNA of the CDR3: TGTGCCAGCAGCCACCAGACAGGGGGCCCTTTCTCCTACAATGAGCAGTTCTTC.

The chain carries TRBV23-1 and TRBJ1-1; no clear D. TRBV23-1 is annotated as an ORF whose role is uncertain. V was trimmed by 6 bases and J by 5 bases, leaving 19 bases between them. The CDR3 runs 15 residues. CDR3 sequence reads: CASSPSDRRRTEAFF. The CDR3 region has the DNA TGCGCCAGCAGCCCCTCCGACCGGAGGAGGACTGAAGCTTTCTTT.

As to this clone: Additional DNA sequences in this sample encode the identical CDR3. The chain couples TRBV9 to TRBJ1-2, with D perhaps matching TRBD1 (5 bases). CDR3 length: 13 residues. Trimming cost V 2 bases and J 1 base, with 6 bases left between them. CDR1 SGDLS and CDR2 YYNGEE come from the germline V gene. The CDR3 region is CASSVDSNYGYTF. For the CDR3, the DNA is TGTGCCAGCAGCGTCGACAGTAACTATGGCTACACCTTC.

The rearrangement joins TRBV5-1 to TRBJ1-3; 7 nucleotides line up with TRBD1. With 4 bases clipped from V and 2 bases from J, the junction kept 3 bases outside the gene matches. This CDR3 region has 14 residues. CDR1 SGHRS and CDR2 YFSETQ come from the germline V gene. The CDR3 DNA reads TGCGCCAGCAGCGTGACAGGGACTGGAAACACCATATATTTT. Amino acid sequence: CASSVTGTGNTIYF.

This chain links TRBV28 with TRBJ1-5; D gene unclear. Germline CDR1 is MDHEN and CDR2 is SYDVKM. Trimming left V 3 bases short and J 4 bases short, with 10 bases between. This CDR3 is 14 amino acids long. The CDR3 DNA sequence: TGTGCCAGCAGTTTGATTACCAGAAATCAGCCCCAGCATTTT. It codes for CASSLITRNQPQHF.

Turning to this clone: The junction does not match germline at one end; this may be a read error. CDR3 sequence (DNA): TGTGCCAGCAGTGCTTTCTCCGGGACAGGGGGCAAGCAGCCCCAGCATTTT. Its translation is CASSAFSGTGGKQPQHF. The chain joins TRBV6-1 to TRBJ1-5; 12 bases are shared with TRBD1. Germline-derived CDR1 and CDR2 are MNHNS and SASEGT. The CDR3 has 17 amino acids.

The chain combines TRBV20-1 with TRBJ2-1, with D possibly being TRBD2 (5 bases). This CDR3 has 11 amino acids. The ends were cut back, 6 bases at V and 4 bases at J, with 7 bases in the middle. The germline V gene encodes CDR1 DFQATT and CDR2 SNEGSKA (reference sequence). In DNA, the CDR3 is TGCAGTGCCGGACTTTACAATGAGCAGTTCTTC. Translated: CSAGLYNEQFF.

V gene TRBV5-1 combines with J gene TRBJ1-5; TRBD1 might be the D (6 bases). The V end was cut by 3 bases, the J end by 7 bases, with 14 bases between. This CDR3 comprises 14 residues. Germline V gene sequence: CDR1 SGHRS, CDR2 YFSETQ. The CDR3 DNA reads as TGCGCCAGCAGCTGGGCATCAGGGGAACAGCCCCAGCATTTT. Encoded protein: CASSWASGEQPQHF.

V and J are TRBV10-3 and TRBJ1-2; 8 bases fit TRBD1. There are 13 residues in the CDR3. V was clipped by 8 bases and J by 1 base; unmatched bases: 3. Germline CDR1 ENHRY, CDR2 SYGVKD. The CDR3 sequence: CAIGQGDNYGYTF. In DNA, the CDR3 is TGTGCCATCGGACAGGGAGATAACTATGGCTACACCTTC.

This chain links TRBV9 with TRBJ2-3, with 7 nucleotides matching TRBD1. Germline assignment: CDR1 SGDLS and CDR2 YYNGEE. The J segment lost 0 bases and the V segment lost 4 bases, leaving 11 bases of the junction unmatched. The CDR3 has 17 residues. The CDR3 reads CASSPSPGQTSTDTQYF. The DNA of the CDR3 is TGTGCCAGCAGCCCATCTCCGGGACAGACTAGCACAGATACGCAGTATTTT.

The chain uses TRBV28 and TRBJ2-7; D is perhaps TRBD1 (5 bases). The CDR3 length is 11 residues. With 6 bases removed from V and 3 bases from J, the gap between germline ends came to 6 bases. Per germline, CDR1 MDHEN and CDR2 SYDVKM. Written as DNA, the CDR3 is TGTGCCAGCAGAGGGGTCTACGAGCAGTACTTC. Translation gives CASRGVYEQYF.

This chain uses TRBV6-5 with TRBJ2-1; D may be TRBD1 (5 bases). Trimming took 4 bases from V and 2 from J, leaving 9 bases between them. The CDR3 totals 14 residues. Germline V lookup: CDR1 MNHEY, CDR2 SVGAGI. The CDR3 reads CASSSETAYNEQFF. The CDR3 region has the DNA TGTGCCAGCAGTTCTGAGACAGCCTACAATGAGCAGTTCTTC.

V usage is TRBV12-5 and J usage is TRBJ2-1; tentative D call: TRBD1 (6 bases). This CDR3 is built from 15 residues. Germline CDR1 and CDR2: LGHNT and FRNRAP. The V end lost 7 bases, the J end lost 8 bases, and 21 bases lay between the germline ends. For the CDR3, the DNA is TGTGCTAGTGTCCGACAGGATCCTATTGTCGATGAGCAGTTCTTC. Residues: CASVRQDPIVDEQFF.

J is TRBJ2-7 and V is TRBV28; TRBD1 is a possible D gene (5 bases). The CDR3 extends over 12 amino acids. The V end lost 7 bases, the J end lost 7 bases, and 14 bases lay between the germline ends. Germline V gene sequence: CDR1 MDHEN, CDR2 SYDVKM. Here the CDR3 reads CASISDSLEQYF. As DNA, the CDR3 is TGTGCCAGCATAAGTGACAGCCTTGAGCAGTACTTC.

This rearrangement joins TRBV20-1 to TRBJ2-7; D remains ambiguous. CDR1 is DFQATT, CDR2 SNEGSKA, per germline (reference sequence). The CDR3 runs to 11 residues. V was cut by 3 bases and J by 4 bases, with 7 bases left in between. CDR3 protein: CSARGVYEQYF. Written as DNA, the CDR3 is TGCAGTGCTAGGGGCGTTTACGAGCAGTACTTC.

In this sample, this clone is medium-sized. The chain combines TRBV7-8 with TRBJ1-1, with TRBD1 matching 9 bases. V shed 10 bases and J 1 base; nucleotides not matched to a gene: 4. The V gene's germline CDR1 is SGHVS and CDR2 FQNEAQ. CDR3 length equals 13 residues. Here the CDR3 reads CATQTGGNTEAFF. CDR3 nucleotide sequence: TGTGCCACCCAGACAGGGGGGAACACTGAAGCTTTCTTT.

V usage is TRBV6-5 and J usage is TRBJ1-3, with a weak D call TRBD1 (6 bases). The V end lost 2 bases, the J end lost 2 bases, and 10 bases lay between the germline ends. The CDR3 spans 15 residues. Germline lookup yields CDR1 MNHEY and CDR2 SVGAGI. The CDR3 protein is CASSYTRTAGNTIYF. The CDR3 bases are TGTGCCAGCAGTTACACGAGGACAGCTGGAAACACCATATATTTT.

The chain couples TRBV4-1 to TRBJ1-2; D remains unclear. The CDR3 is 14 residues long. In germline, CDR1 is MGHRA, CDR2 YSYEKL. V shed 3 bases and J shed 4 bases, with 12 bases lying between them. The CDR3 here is CASSQGRSSYGYTF. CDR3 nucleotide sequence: TGCGCCAGCAGCCAGGGGAGATCAAGCTATGGCTACACCTTC.

The CDR3 DNA follows: TGTGCCAGCAGCGACGAATGGGGGGGTGGCTACACCTTC. Translating it yields CASSDEWGGGYTF. The V gene is TRBV9, the J gene TRBJ1-2, with D perhaps TRBD1 (5 bases). This CDR3 region has 13 residues. Germline V gene lookup returns CDR1 SGDLS and CDR2 YYNGEE. The germline V and J ends were trimmed by 3 bases and 7 bases, with 13 bases remaining between them.

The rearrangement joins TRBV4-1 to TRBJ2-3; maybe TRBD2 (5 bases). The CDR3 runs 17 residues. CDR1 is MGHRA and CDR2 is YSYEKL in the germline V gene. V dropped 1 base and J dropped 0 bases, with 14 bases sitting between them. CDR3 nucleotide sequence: TGCGCCAGCAGCCAAGCCCGGGCGAGGGCCAGCACAGATACGCAGTATTTT. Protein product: CASSQARARASTDTQYF.

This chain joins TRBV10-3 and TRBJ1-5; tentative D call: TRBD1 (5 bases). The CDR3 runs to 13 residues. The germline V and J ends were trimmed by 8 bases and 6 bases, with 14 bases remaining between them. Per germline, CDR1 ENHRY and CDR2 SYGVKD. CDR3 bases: TGTGCCATCGGCCCACAGGAGGGTCAGCCCCAGCATTTT. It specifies CAIGPQEGQPQHF.